There are a few counts of the clone carrying this T cell receptor (beta chain). As for time point: newly diagnosed GD, antithyroid drugs for less than 3 months. RNA isolated from PBMCs was used to make the TCR library. The sample belongs to a study of regulatory T cells in long-lasting Graves disease. CDR3 regions were amplified by Arm-PCR using iRepertoire HTBI primers to build TCR beta libraries. Using its own MiXCR run on the multiplex PCR reads, TCRdb lists one record per CDR3 protein. The table has 400,000 to 500,000 distinct CDR3 sequences, over 15% seen once. This sample was also put to use in a study of T cells in Graves' hyperthyroidism and ophthalmopathy.

The specimen comprised peripheral blood mononuclear cells (PBMCs), sampled at new diagnosis, from a patient treated with antithyroid drugs. The receptor was derived from a woman between 18 and 29 years old with Graves disease.

The CDR3: CASSYAATGGYEQYF. DNA of the CDR3: TGCGCCAGCAGCTACGCCGCGACAGGAGGGTACGAGCAGTACTTC. The rearrangement links TRBV5-1 to TRBJ2-7; D is perhaps TRBD1 or TRBD2 (6 bases each). This CDR3 contains 15 residues. V was pared by 3 bases and J by 4 bases, with 17 bases between. CDR1 and CDR2 from the germline V gene are SGHRS and YFSETQ.